This TCR beta chain came from a study of metastatic and nonmetastatic thyroid tumors. V lost 1 base to trimming and J lost 3 bases, with 13 bases between them. The CDR3 contains 15 residues. Per the germline V gene, CDR1 is GTSNPN and CDR2 is SVGIG (reference sequence). Each patient went into thyroid surgery without having received any treatment. This clone was seen more than once but under ten times. TCRdb re-clonotyped the PCR reads via MiXCR. The table includes approximately 90,000 clones, 10% to 15% detected once. The receptor comes from a female donor with papillary thyroid cancer or a benign thyroid nodule (not recorded which). Some clones in this sample may be carry-over from other donors' samples. Sequencing used blood. V is TRBV30 and J is TRBJ2-4, with D unresolved. For the CDR3, the DNA is TGTGCCTGGAGTGCACAGTATTCCGTCAAAAACATTCAGTACTTC. Translated: CAWSAQYSVKNIQYF. Together with reference TRBV30 and TRBJ2-4, the CDR3 gives the full variable domain: SQTIHQWPATLVQPVGSPLSLECTVEGTSNPNLYWYRQAAGRGLQLLFYSVGIGQISSEVPQNLSASRPQDRQFILSSKKLLLSDSGFYLCAWSAQYSVKNIQYFGAGTRLSVL.